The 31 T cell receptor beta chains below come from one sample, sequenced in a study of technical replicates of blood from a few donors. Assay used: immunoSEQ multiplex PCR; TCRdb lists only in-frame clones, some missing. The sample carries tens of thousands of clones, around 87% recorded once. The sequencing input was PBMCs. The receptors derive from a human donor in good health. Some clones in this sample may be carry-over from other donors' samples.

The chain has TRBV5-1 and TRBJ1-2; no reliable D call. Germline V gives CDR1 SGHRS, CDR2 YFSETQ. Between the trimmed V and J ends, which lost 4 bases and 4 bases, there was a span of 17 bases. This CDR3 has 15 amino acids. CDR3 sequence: CASSLLGGTGYGYTF. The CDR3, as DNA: TGCGCCAGCAGCCTGTTGGGAGGAACCGGCTATGGCTACACCTTC.

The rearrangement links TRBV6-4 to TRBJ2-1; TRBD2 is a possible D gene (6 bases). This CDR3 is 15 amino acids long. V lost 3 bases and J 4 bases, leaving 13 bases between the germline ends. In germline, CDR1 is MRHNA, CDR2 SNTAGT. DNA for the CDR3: TGTGCCAGCAGTGATGTCCTAGCGAGTTACAATGAGCAGTTCTTC. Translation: CASSDVLASYNEQFF.

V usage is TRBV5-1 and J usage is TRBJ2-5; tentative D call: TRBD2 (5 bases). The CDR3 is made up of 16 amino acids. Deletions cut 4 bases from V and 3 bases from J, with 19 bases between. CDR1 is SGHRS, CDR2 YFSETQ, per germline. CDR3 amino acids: CASSPRGVTDKETQYF. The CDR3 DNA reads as TGCGCCAGCAGCCCCCGGGGTGTTACTGATAAAGAGACCCAGTACTTC.

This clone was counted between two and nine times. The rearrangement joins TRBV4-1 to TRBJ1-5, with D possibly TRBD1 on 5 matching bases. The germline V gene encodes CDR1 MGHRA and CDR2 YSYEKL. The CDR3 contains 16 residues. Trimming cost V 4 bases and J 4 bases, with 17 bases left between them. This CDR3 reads CASSPQGGAWNQPQHF. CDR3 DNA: TGCGCCAGCAGCCCGCAGGGTGGGGCCTGGAATCAGCCCCAGCATTTT.

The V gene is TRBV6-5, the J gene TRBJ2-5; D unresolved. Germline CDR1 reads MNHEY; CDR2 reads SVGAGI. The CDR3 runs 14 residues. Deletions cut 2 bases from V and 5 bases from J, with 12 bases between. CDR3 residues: CASSYQRAWETQYF. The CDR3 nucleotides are TGTGCCAGCAGTTACCAGCGTGCGTGGGAGACCCAGTACTTC.

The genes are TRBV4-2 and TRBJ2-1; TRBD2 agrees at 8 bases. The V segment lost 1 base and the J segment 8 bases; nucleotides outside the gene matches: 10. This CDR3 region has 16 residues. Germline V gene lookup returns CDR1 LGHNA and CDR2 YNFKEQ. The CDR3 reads CASSQAAAGVVDEQFF. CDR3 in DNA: TGTGCCAGCAGCCAAGCTGCAGCGGGGGTAGTTGATGAGCAGTTCTTC.

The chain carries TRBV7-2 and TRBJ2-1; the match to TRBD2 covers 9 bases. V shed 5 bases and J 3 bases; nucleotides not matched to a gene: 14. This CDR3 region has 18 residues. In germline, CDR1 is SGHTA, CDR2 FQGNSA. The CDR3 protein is CASSPRGSGSRLYNEQFF. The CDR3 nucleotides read TGTGCCAGCAGCCCCCGAGGTAGCGGGAGTAGGCTCTACAATGAGCAGTTCTTC.

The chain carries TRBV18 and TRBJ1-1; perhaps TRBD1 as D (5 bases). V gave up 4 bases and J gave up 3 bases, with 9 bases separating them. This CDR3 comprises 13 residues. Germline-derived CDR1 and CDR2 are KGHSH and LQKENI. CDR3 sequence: CASSRQGDTEAFF. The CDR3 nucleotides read TGTGCCAGCTCACGGCAGGGTGACACTGAAGCTTTCTTT.

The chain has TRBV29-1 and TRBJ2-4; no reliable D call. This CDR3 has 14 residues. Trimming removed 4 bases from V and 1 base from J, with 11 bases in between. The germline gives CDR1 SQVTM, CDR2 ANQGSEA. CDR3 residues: CSVGHSSAKNIQYF. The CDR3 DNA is TGCAGCGTTGGCCACTCGAGTGCCAAAAACATTCAGTACTTC.

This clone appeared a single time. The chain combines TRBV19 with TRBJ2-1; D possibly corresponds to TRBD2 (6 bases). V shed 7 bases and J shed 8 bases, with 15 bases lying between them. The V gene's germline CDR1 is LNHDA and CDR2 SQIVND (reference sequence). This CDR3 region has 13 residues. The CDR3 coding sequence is TGTGCCAGTACGCCGAGGGGAGGTCATGAGCAGTTCTTC. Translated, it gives CASTPRGGHEQFF.

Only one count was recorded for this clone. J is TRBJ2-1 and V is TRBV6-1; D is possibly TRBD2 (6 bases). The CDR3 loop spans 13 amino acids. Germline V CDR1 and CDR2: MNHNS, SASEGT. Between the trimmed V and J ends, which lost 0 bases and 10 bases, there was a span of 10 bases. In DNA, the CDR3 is TGTGCCAGCAGTGAAGCGCGGGCGGGGGAGCAGTTCTTC. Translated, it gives CASSEARAGEQFF.

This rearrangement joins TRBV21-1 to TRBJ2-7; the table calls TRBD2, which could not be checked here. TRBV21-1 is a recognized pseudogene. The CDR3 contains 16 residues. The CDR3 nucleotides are TGTGCCAGCAGCACATACGTTCGAGGGGAGGCCTACGAGCAGTACTTC. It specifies CASSTYVRGEAYEQYF.

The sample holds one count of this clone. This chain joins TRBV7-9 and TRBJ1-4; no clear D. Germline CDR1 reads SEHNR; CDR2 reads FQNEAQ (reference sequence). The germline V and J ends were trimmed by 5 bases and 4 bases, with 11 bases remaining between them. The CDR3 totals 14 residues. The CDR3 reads CASSNNGYNEKLFF. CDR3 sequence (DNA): TGTGCCAGCAGCAACAACGGGTATAATGAAAAACTGTTTTTT.

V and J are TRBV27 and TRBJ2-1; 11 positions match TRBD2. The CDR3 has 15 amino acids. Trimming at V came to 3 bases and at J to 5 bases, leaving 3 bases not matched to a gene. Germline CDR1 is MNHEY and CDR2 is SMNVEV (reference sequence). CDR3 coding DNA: TGTGCCAGCAGTTTTAGCGGGAGGGGGGACAATGAGCAGTTCTTC. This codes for CASSFSGRGDNEQFF.

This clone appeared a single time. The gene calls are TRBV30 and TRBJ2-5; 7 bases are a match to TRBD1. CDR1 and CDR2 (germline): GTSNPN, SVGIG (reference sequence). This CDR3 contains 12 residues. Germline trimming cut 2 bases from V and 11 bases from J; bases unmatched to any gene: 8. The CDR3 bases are TGTGCCTGGAGTCCCGGGACAGTTTGGCAGTACTTC. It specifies CAWSPGTVWQYF.

DNA of the CDR3: TGCGCCAGCAGCCAAAGAAGGGCTAGCGGTTACTACGAGCAGTACTTC. It encodes CASSQRRASGYYEQYF. The chain employs TRBV4-3 and TRBJ2-7; 7 positions agree with TRBD2. The junction had 10 bases not matched to a gene; V was cut back by 2 bases and J by 3 bases. The V gene's germline CDR1 is LGHNA and CDR2 YSLEER. This CDR3 comprises 16 residues.

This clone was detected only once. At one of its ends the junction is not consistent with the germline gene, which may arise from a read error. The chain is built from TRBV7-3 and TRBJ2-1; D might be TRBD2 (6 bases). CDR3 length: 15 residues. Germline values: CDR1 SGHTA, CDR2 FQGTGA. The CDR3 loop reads CASSGGGASNNEQFF. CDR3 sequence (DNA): TGTGCCAGCAGCGGTGGCGGGGCCTCCAACAATGAGCAGTTCTTC.

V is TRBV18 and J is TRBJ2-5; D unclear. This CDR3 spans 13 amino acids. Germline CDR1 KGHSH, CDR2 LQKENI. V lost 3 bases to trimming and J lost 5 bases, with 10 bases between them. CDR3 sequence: CASSPRAGETQYF. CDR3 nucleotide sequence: TGTGCCAGCTCACCTCGAGCCGGGGAGACCCAGTACTTC.

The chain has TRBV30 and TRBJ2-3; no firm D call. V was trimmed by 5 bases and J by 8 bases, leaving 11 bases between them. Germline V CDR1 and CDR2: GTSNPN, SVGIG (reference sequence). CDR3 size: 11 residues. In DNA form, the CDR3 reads TGTGCCTGGGAGTCGTCGGGTACGCAGTATTTT. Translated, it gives CAWESSGTQYF.

CDR3: CASRTGTGSGEQYF. CDR3 nucleotide sequence: TGTGCCAGCAGAACCGGGACAGGGTCAGGGGAGCAGTACTTC. The genes are TRBV7-9 and TRBJ2-7, with 9 positions matching TRBD1. J lost 7 bases, V lost 6 bases, and 10 bases had no gene match. CDR3 size: 14 residues. The germline gives CDR1 SEHNR, CDR2 FQNEAQ (reference sequence).

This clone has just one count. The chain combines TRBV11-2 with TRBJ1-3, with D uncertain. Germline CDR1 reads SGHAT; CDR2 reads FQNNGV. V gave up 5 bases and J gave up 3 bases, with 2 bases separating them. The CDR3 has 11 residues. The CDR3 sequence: CASSRGNTIYF. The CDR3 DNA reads TGTGCCAGCAGCCGTGGAAACACCATATATTTT. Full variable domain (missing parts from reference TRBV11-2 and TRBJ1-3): EAGVAQSPRYKIIEKRQSVAFWCNPISGHATLYWYQQILGQGPKLLIQFQNNGVVDDSQLPKDRFSAERLKGVDSTLKIQPAKLEDSAVYLCASSRGNTIYFGEGSWLTVV.

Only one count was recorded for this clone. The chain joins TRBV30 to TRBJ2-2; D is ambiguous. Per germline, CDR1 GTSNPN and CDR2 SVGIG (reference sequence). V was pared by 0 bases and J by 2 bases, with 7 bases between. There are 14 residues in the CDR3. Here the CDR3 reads CAWSVVGNTGELFF. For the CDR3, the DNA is TGTGCCTGGAGTGTGGTCGGTAACACCGGGGAGCTGTTTTTT.

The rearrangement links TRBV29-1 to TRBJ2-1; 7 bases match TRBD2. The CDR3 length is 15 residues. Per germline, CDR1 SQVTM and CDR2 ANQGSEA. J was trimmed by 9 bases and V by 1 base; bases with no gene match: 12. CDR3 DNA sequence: TGCAGCGTTGAAGGAGTGCGGCGGGAGATGGTTGAGCAGTTCTTC. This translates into CSVEGVRREMVEQFF.

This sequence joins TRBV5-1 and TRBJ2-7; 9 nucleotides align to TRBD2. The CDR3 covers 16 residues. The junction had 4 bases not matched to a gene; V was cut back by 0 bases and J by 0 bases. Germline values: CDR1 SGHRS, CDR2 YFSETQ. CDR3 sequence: CASSLAASGTSYEQYF. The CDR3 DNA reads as TGCGCCAGCAGCTTGGCCGCTAGCGGGACCTCCTACGAGCAGTACTTC.

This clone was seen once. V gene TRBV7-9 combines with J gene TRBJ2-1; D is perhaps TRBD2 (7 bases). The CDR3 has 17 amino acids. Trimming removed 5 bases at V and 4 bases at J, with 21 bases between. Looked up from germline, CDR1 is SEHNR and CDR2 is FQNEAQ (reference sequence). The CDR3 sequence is CASSPRGGGHNYNEQFF. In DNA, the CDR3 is TGTGCCAGCAGCCCCCGAGGGGGGGGACACAATTACAATGAGCAGTTCTTC.

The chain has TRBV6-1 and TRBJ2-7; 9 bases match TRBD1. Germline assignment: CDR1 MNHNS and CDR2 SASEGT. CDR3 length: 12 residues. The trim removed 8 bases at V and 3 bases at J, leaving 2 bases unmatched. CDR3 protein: CASLTGGYEQYF. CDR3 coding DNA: TGTGCCAGCTTGACAGGGGGCTACGAGCAGTACTTC.

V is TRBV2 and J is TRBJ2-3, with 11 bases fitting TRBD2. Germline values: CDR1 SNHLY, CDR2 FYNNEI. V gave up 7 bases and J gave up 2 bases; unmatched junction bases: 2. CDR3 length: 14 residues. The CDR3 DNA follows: TGTGCCAGCAAGGGACTAGCGGTCACAGATACGCAGTATTTT. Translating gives CASKGLAVTDTQYF. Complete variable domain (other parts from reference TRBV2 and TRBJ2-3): EPEVTQTPSHQVTQMGQEVILRCVPISNHLYFYWYRQILGQKVEFLVSFYNNEISEKSEIFDDQFSVERPDGSNFTLKIRSTKLEDSAMYFCASKGLAVTDTQYFGPGTRLTVL.

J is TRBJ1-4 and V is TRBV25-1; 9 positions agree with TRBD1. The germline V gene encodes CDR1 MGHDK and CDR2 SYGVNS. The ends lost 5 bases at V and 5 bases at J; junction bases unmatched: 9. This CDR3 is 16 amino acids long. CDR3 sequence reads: CASSLPSTGGNEKLFF. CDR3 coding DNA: TGTGCCAGCAGTTTGCCCTCGACAGGGGGGAATGAAAAACTGTTTTTT. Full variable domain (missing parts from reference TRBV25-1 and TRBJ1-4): EADIYQTPRYLVIGTGKKITLECSQTMGHDKMYWYQQDPGMELHLIHYSYGVNSTEKGDLSSESTVSRIRTEHFPLTLESARPSHTSQYLCASSLPSTGGNEKLFFGSGTQLSVL.

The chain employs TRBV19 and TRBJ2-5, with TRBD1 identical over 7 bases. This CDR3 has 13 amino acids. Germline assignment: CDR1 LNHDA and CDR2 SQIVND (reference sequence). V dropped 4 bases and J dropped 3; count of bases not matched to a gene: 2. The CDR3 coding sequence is TGTGCCAGTAGTAACAGGGGAAAAGAGACCCAGTACTTC. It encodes CASSNRGKETQYF. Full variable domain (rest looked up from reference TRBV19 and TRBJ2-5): DGGITQSPKYLFRKEGQNVTLSCEQNLNHDAMYWYRQDPGQGLRLIYYSQIVNDFQKGDIAEGYSVSREKKESFPLTVTSAQKNPTAFYLCASSNRGKETQYFGPGTRLLVL.

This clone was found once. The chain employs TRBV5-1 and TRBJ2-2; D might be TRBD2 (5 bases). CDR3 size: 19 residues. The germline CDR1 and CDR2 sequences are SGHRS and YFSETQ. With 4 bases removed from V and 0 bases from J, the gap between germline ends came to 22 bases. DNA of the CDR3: TGCGCCAGCAGCAACGTTTGGGCTGACGGACTTGCGAACACCGGGGAGCTGTTTTTT. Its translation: CASSNVWADGLANTGELFF.

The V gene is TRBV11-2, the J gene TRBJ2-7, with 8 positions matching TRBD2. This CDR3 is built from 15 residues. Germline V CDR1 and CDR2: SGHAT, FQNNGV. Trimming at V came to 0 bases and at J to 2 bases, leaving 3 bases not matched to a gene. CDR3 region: CASSLERGAAYEQYF. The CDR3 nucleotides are TGTGCCAGCAGCTTAGAGCGGGGGGCCGCCTACGAGCAGTACTTC.